These 27 T cell receptor beta chains came from one sample sequenced in a study of blood T cells in healthy people across ages. A second PCR of 7 to 11 cycles used a sample-barcoded 5' primer and a J-beta primer mix. TCRdb ran MiXCR on the 5' RACE reads and lists one entry per CDR3 protein. The table records about 680,000 distinct CDR3 sequences, more than 40% of them present only once. The source material was blood. These receptors all come from a woman in her sixties in good health.

This clonotype has a single count. The CDR3 region is CASSWGPVETQYF. The DNA for the CDR3 is TGTGCCAGCAGCTGGGGACCGGTTGAGACCCAGTACTTC. This chain uses TRBV5-5 with TRBJ2-5; D is possibly TRBD1 or TRBD2 (5 bases each). Germline V gene data show CDR1 as SGHKS and CDR2 as YYEKEE (reference sequence). The V and J ends lost 3 bases and 5 bases respectively, with 11 bases between them. This CDR3 is built from 13 residues.

The gene calls are TRBV12-3 or TRBV12-4 and TRBJ1-2; 8 nucleotides line up with TRBD1. V gave up 2 bases and J gave up 8 bases; unmatched junction bases: 4. The CDR3 length is 13 residues. CDR3 sequence reads: CASSLQGARGYTF. The CDR3, as DNA: TGTGCCAGCAGTTTACAGGGGGCGCGGGGCTACACCTTC.

J is TRBJ1-4 and V is TRBV28, with a possible D match to TRBD1 (6 bases). The V gene lost 5 bases and the J gene lost 8 bases, with 12 bases spanning the gap. The CDR3 loop spans 13 amino acids. CDR1 MDHEN and CDR2 SYDVKM come from the germline V gene. Written as DNA, the CDR3 is TGTGCCAGCAGTCTAGCCGGGACAGAAAAACTGTTTTTT. It encodes CASSLAGTEKLFF.

As for this clonotype: The junction departs from germline at one end; a sequencing error may be responsible. The chain has TRBV7-3 and TRBJ2-6; 10 bases match TRBD2. This CDR3 contains 17 residues. The germline gives CDR1 SGHTA, CDR2 FQGTGA. The CDR3 reads CASSSSGSDAGAHVLTF. CDR3 bases: TGTGCCAGCAGCTCTAGCGGGAGTGACGCTGGGGCCCACGTCCTGACTTTC. The entire variable domain, with the rest obtained from reference TRBV7-3 and TRBJ2-6, is as follows: GAGVSQTPSNKVTEKGKYVELRCDPISGHTALYWYRQSLGQGPEFLIYFQGTGAADDSGLPNDRFFAVRPEGSVSTLKIQRTERGDSAVYLCASSSSGSDAGAHVLTFGAGSRLTVL.

This clonotype was counted between two and nine times. The gene calls are TRBV4-1 and TRBJ2-7; D unclear. Trimming pared 0 bases from V and 2 bases from J, leaving 14 bases between. This CDR3 has 16 amino acids. Per the germline V gene, CDR1 is MGHRA and CDR2 is YSYEKL. The CDR3 DNA reads as TGCGCCAGCAGCCAAGATGAGCGAGGTGGTCCCTACGAGCAGTACTTC. Amino acid sequence: CASSQDERGGPYEQYF.

V gene TRBV29-1 combines with J gene TRBJ2-7; 9 nucleotides align to TRBD2. V dropped 4 bases and J dropped 4; count of bases not matched to a gene: 5. Germline CDR1 reads SQVTM; CDR2 reads ANQGSEA. The CDR3 covers 13 residues. CDR3 in DNA: TGCAGCGTTGCTAGCGGGACAAGGTACGAGCAGTACTTC. Its protein product is CSVASGTRYEQYF.

The chain carries TRBV6-6 and TRBJ2-7; TRBD1 aligns across 8 bases. Germline CDR1 MNHNY, CDR2 SVGAGI (reference sequence). The CDR3 length is 13 residues. Trimming removed 10 bases from V and 4 bases from J; junction bases left unmatched: 9. As DNA, the CDR3 is TGTGCCACCCACAGGGGGGCGGGGTACGAGCAGTACTTC. Its translation is CATHRGAGYEQYF.

The genes are TRBV20-1 and TRBJ1-2; weak D call: TRBD1 (5 bases). This CDR3 is 13 amino acids long. CDR1 is DFQATT and CDR2 is SNEGSKA in the germline V gene (reference sequence). V gave up 6 bases and J gave up 2 bases, with 13 bases separating them. CDR3 in amino acids: CSALGGGNYGYTF. CDR3 sequence (DNA): TGCAGTGCCCTCGGGGGTGGGAACTATGGCTACACCTTC.

In this sample, this clonotype turned up a few times. The V gene is TRBV14, the J gene TRBJ2-1; D is unresolved. Per germline, CDR1 SGHDN and CDR2 FVKESK. Deletions cut 7 bases from V and 6 bases from J, with 16 bases between. The CDR3 has 14 residues. CDR3 nucleotides: TGTGCCAGCACCGAGACGACCCTTTCCAATGAGCAGTTCTTC. This encodes CASTETTLSNEQFF. Combining the CDR3 with reference TRBV14 and TRBJ2-1 gives the whole variable domain EAGVTQFPSHSVIEKGQTVTLRCDPISGHDNLYWYRRVMGKEIKFLLHFVKESKQDESGMPNNRFLAERTGGTYSTLKVQPAELEDSGVYFCASTETTLSNEQFFGPGTRLTVL.

This chain joins TRBV7-9 and TRBJ1-1; no clear D gene. This CDR3 comprises 13 residues. With 1 base removed from V and 10 bases from J, the gap between germline ends came to 13 bases. CDR1 SEHNR and CDR2 FQNEAQ come from the germline V gene (reference sequence). The CDR3 loop is CASSLGGTGVAFF. The CDR3 coding sequence is TGTGCCAGCAGCTTAGGGGGAACCGGAGTAGCTTTCTTT.

This clonotype was recorded a few times. The chain couples TRBV4-1 to TRBJ2-7; D ambiguous. Germline V gene lookup returns CDR1 MGHRA and CDR2 YSYEKL. The CDR3 is 13 residues long. Deletions cut 1 base from V and 5 bases from J, with 9 bases between. CDR3 residues: CASSQVGSDEQYF. Here the CDR3 DNA reads TGCGCCAGCAGCCAAGTGGGGTCGGACGAGCAGTACTTC.

J is TRBJ2-5 and V is TRBV9, with 7 bases matching TRBD1. The CDR3 has 15 residues. Germline CDR1 is SGDLS and CDR2 is YYNGEE. Germline trimming cut 4 bases from V and 3 bases from J; bases unmatched to any gene: 9. The CDR3 spells CASSPSDRREETQYF. Written as DNA, the CDR3 is TGTGCCAGCAGCCCTTCGGACAGGCGCGAAGAGACCCAGTACTTC.

This chain links TRBV15 with TRBJ2-3, with D possibly TRBD2 on 6 matching bases. The CDR3 extends over 17 amino acids. The V gene lost 8 bases and the J gene lost 2 bases, with 23 bases spanning the gap. Per the germline V gene, CDR1 is LNHNV and CDR2 is YYDKDF (reference sequence). Here the CDR3 reads CATESGLLAQFTDTQYF. The CDR3 nucleotides read TGTGCCACCGAGTCGGGGCTACTAGCACAGTTCACAGATACGCAGTATTTT.

The chain uses TRBV12-3 or TRBV12-4 and TRBJ2-1; 8 bases agree with TRBD2. The CDR3 length is 16 residues. The J segment lost 10 bases and the V segment lost 8 bases, leaving 19 bases of the junction unmatched. For the CDR3, the DNA is TGTGCCAGCCAACAGGGTCCCGGGACTAGGCGGGGCGAGCAGTTCTTC. Translated, it gives CASQQGPGTRRGEQFF.

This chain joins TRBV2 and TRBJ2-1; 12 nucleotides agree with TRBD2. This CDR3 is built from 14 residues. With V trimmed by 8 bases and J by 4 bases, 3 bases remained unmatched. Germline V gene sequence: CDR1 SNHLY, CDR2 FYNNEI. The CDR3: CASLTSGSYNEQFF. In DNA form, the CDR3 reads TGTGCCAGCCTGACTAGCGGGAGTTACAATGAGCAGTTCTTC. Based on the CDR3 plus reference TRBV2 and TRBJ2-1, the full variable domain is EPEVTQTPSHQVTQMGQEVILRCVPISNHLYFYWYRQILGQKVEFLVSFYNNEISEKSEIFDDQFSVERPDGSNFTLKIRSTKLEDSAMYFCASLTSGSYNEQFFGPGTRLTVL.

This rearrangement joins TRBV12-3 or TRBV12-4 to TRBJ2-1, with TRBD2 as a possible D gene (5 bases). This CDR3 is 15 amino acids long. V was trimmed by 4 bases and J by 6 bases, leaving 16 bases between them. CDR3 sequence reads: CASSSRADVRNEQFF. The DNA for the CDR3 is TGTGCCAGCAGTTCTAGAGCGGACGTACGCAATGAGCAGTTCTTC.

The chain recombines TRBV29-1 with TRBJ2-2; D is ambiguous. The length of the CDR3 is 16 residues. The ends were cut back, 7 bases at V and 6 bases at J, with 24 bases in the middle. Per the germline V gene, CDR1 is SQVTM and CDR2 is ANQGSEA. CDR3 nucleotide sequence: TGCAGCGCACAAAGGGCGTTAACACGAGGTGCCGGGGAGCTGTTTTTT. This sequence encodes CSAQRALTRGAGELFF.

This clonotype was seen more than once but under ten times. This sequence joins TRBV20-1 and TRBJ2-7, with a possible D match to TRBD2 (6 bases). The CDR3 length is 12 residues. In germline, CDR1 is DFQATT, CDR2 SNEGSKA (reference sequence). The chain's CDR3 is CSRDLRSSVQYF. CDR3 coding DNA: TGCTCCCGGGACTTACGAAGTTCCGTGCAGTACTTC.

There are a few counts of this clonotype. The chain carries TRBV15 and TRBJ2-7; no reliable D call. From germline, CDR1 is LNHNV and CDR2 YYDKDF (reference sequence). This CDR3 is 11 amino acids long. Deletions cut 5 bases from V and 4 bases from J, with 6 bases between. Here the CDR3 reads CATSRGYEQYF. In DNA form, the CDR3 reads TGTGCCACCAGCCGCGGTTACGAGCAGTACTTC. The whole variable domain, remainder taken from reference TRBV15 and TRBJ2-7, is DAMVIQNPRYQVTQFGKPVTLSCSQTLNHNVMYWYQQKSSQAPKLLFHYYDKDFNNEADTPDNFQSRRPNTSFCFLDIRSPGLGDTAMYLCATSRGYEQYFGPGTRLTVT.

Of note for this clonotype: Possible read error: a much larger clone is one base away. The J gene is TRBJ2-7, the V gene TRBV15, with D perhaps matching TRBD1 or TRBD2 (6 bases each). The V end was cut by 5 bases, the J end by 3 bases, with 14 bases between. The CDR3 sequence is 14 residues long. Germline V gives CDR1 LNHNV, CDR2 YYDKDF (reference sequence). In DNA, the CDR3 is TGTGCCACCAGCCTCCGGGGGCATAGCTACGAGCAGTACTTC. Amino acids: CATSLRGHSYEQYF. Variable domain in full (rest from reference TRBV15 and TRBJ2-7): DAMVIQNPRYQVTQFGKPVTLSCSQTLNHNVMYWYQQKSSQAPKLLFHYYDKDFNNEADTPDNFQSRRPNTSFCFLDIRSPGLGDTAMYLCATSLRGHSYEQYFGPGTRLTVT.

The chain links TRBV7-9 to TRBJ2-7; no reliable D call. The germline V and J ends were trimmed by 1 base and 9 bases, with 7 bases remaining between them. This CDR3 spans 11 amino acids. The V gene's germline CDR1 is SEHNR and CDR2 FQNEAQ (reference sequence). The CDR3 protein is CASSLDWWQYF. CDR3 coding DNA: TGTGCCAGCAGCTTAGACTGGTGGCAGTACTTC.

V and J are TRBV5-1 and TRBJ2-7; 11 bases agree with TRBD1. TRBJ2-5 matches the DNA end more closely, so the J call is doubtful. This CDR3 region has 15 residues. Germline V CDR1 and CDR2: SGHRS, YFSETQ. CDR3 residues: CASSSGQGARETQYF. CDR3 nucleotide sequence: TGCGCCAGCAGCTCAGGACAGGGGGCGAGGGAGACCCAGTACTTC.

The V call is TRBV5-1, the J call TRBJ2-2; 7 bases align to TRBD1. After removal of 1 base from V and 3 bases from J, the junction contained 3 bases not matched to a gene. Germline loops: CDR1 SGHRS, CDR2 YFSETQ. The CDR3 length is 15 residues. The CDR3 nucleotides read TGCGCCAGCAGCTTGCTAGGGACAGACACCGGGGAGCTGTTTTTT. This gives the protein CASSLLGTDTGELFF. The full variable domain, rest sourced from reference TRBV5-1 and TRBJ2-2, is KAGVTQTPRYLIKTRGQQVTLSCSPISGHRSVSWYQQTPGQGLQFLFEYFSETQRNKGNFPGRFSGRQFSNSRSEMNVSTLELGDSALYLCASSLLGTDTGELFFGEGSRLTVL.

This clonotype has just a few counts. CDR3 loop: CASSLSRAMGETQYF. For the CDR3, the DNA is TGTGCCAGCAGCTTATCCAGGGCGATGGGCGAGACCCAGTACTTC. The chain couples TRBV11-2 to TRBJ2-5; possible D gene TRBD1, 5 bases. Germline V gives CDR1 SGHAT, CDR2 FQNNGV. The germline V and J ends were trimmed by 2 bases and 5 bases, with 15 bases remaining between them. CDR3 length: 15 residues.

This clonotype was counted once. The chain has TRBV15 and TRBJ2-7; D unresolved. The CDR3 sequence is 14 residues long. CDR1 is LNHNV, CDR2 YYDKDF, per germline (reference sequence). The V end was cut by 0 bases, the J end by 2 bases, with 8 bases between. The CDR3: CATSREYGAYEQYF. In nucleotides, the CDR3 is TGTGCCACCAGCAGAGAATACGGCGCCTACGAGCAGTACTTC.

The chain has TRBV6-5 and TRBJ2-7, with D possibly being TRBD2 (5 bases). From germline, CDR1 is MNHEY and CDR2 SVGAGI. This CDR3 is built from 12 residues. Trimming stripped 5 bases from V and 9 bases from J, with 14 bases between. CDR3 nucleotides: TGTGCCAGCAGTGGACTCAGTGGCGGGCAGTACTTC. Protein: CASSGLSGGQYF.

This clonotype was seen many times. The chain uses TRBV12-3 or TRBV12-4 and TRBJ2-3; 10 bases line up with TRBD1. V was pared by 5 bases and J by 1 base, with 3 bases of the junction left unmatched. The CDR3 length is 15 residues. CDR3 amino acids: CASSLGTGGTDTQYF. CDR3 nucleotide sequence: TGTGCCAGCAGTCTCGGGACAGGGGGCACAGATACGCAGTATTTT.